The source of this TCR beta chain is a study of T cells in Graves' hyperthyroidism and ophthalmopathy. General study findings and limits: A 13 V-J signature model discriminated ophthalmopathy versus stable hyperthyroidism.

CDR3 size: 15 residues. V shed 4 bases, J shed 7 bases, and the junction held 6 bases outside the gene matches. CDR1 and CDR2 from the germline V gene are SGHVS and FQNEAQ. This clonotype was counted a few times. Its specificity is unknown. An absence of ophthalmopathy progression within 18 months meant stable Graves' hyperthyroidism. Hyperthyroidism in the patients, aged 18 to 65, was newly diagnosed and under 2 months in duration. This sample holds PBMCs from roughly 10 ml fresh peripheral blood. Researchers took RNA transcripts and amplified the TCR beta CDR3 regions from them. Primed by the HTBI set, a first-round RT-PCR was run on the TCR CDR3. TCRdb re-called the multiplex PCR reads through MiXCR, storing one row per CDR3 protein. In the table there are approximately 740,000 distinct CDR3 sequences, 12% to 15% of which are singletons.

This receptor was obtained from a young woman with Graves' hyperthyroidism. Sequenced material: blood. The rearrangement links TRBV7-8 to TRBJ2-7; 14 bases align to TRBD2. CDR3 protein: CASSSGLAGAQEQYF. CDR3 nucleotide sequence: TGTGCCAGCAGCTCGGGACTAGCGGGAGCTCAAGAGCAGTACTTC.